This T cell receptor beta chain comes out of a study of T-cell reconstitution after alpha-beta-depleted transplantation in children. Findings and limits, study-wide: TCRbeta diversity was high at day 60 in some patients (a result of surviving recipient T cells and thymic progenitors). Reports say that about two months after transplant, the alpha-beta T cells came out of several hundred graft clones that had expanded. Fresh T-cell production supplied most of the T-cell counts and diversity seen one year after transplant.

V gave up 0 bases and J gave up 3 bases, with 15 bases separating them. This CDR3 contains 15 residues. Germline V gene sequence: CDR1 DFQATT, CDR2 SNEGSKA (reference sequence). Unique molecular identifiers were used in preparing the TCRbeta library. TCRdb re-analysed the PCR reads in MiXCR, keeping a single row per CDR3 protein. The sample carries around 100,000 distinct CDR3 sequences, 7% to 8% recorded once. To note about this clonotype: What it recognizes is unknown.

Specimen: PBMCs, collected before TCRalphabeta/CD19-depleted stem cell transplant. The chain is built from TRBV20-1 and TRBJ2-7; D is undetermined. This TCR came from a boy between 2 and 10 years old with acute lymphoblastic leukemia, due to receive a stem cell transplant. The CDR3 sequence is CSARDSPNWGYEQYF. The CDR3 DNA reads as TGCAGTGCTAGAGATTCCCCCAATTGGGGCTACGAGCAGTACTTC.